The subject of this entry is one T cell receptor beta chain. The antigen is undetermined. These data are taken from a study of shared clonotypes between healthy human individuals. About the research overall: The people who gave samples were a couple of women and a few men aged 18 to 49. Findings and caveats of the study: Larger estimated richness was generally recorded for naive subsets relative to memory subsets. Clonotypes that were shared across a handful of donors made up approximately 5.1% of naive CD4 clonotypes.

CD8 cells classed as naive were CD45RO-negative and positively selected for CCR7, excluding terminally differentiated effector memory CD45RA+ cells. The CDR3 has 16 amino acids. The germline V gene has CDR1 SGHAT and CDR2 FQNNGV. J gave up 3 bases and V 4 bases, and 7 bases lay outside the gene matches. Clones were read by immunoSEQ multiplex PCR, and TCRdb kept only the in-frame ones, dropping some. This repertoire shows around 2.1 million clones, about 93% found once; its top ten account for roughly 1.7%. Sequences were obtained from naive CD8+ T cells from PBMCs. The clonotype originates from a young man in good health. Some clones in this sample may be carry-over from other donors' samples. This rearrangement joins TRBV11-2 to TRBJ2-1, with 9 bases lining up with TRBD2. The chain's CDR3 is CASSSVAGANYNEQFF. The CDR3 DNA reads as TGTGCCAGCAGCTCGGTAGCGGGAGCCAACTACAATGAGCAGTTCTTC.